This T cell receptor (beta chain) stems from a study of T-cell memory formation after mild COVID-19. Across the whole study: TCR clusters mostly belonged to single donors. Study-level points and caveats: Among clones contracting day 15 to 85, CD4/CD8 was balanced, whereas later expanders leaned CD4+. Day 37-peaking second-wave clones had unconfirmed SARS-CoV-2 specificity.

TCRalpha and TCRbeta libraries used 5'RACE with constant-segment primers and UMIs. Using its own MiXCR run on the 5' RACE reads, TCRdb lists one record per CDR3 protein. The sample comprises some 350,000 distinct CDR3 sequences, around a sixth of which are singletons, and around 22% rests with the top ten. Remarks on this clonotype: Its target is unknown.

This CDR3 region has 14 residues. Per germline, CDR1 SNHLY and CDR2 FYNNEI. V was pared by 8 bases and J by 4 bases, with 10 bases of the junction left unmatched. The source of this sequence is a man younger than 35 who had mild COVID-19 (a few samples of this study predate the infection). Cell type and time point are not known. This chain uses TRBV2 with TRBJ2-7, with 8 nucleotides matching TRBD2. The sample taken for sequencing was PBMCs or a T cell subset sorted from them (not recorded which). CDR3 DNA sequence: TGTGCCAGCGGTATTGGCGGGGGGCTGTACGAGCAGTACTTC. Its translation is CASGIGGGLYEQYF.